This T cell receptor (beta chain) was retrieved from a study of blood T cells in healthy people across ages. The CDR3 length is 13 residues. In germline, CDR1 is DFQATT, CDR2 SNEGSKA (reference sequence). Trimming pared 5 bases from V and 0 bases from J, leaving 10 bases between. Findings of the study overall: When set beside aged donors, long-lived donors presented more naive CD4+ cells and higher diversity.

Together with a sample-barcoded 5' primer, a J-beta primer mix was included in a second PCR lasting about 6 to 11 cycles. Through a template-switch adaptor with 12 random nucleotides, each cDNA molecule received a tag. TCRdb recomputed calls from the 5' RACE reads with MiXCR, one row per CDR3 protein. The data hold some 550,000 distinct CDR3 sequences, with around half observed a single time. A word on this clonotype: Antigen: not known.

This TCR derives from a man aged 80 or over in good health. Sequenced sample: blood. The chain links TRBV20-1 to TRBJ2-5, with D possibly TRBD2 on 6 matching bases. CDR3: CSAGSGYQETQYF. The CDR3 nucleotides read TGCAGTGCTGGGAGCGGGTACCAAGAGACCCAGTACTTC.